Following are 32 T cell receptor beta chains from one sample sequenced in a study of cytotoxic CD8 clonotypes in ibrutinib-treated CLL. Profiled with immunoSEQ multiplex PCR; TCRdb holds only in-frame clones, not every one. Of more than 300,000 clones listed, about 77% are singletons. The material sequenced was PBMCs, taken before ibrutinib treatment. Every receptor here comes from a human donor with chronic lymphocytic leukemia.

V and J are TRBV7-2 and TRBJ2-3; D remains unclear. Per germline, CDR1 SGHTA and CDR2 FQGNSA. CDR3 size: 16 residues. V was trimmed by 1 base and J by 0 bases, leaving 11 bases between them. CDR3 in amino acids: CASSLGTDGSTDTQYF. CDR3 DNA sequence: TGTGCCAGCAGCTTAGGTACTGACGGTAGCACAGATACGCAGTATTTT.

The chain uses TRBV10-2 and TRBJ2-5; a weak D match, TRBD2 (6 bases). The CDR3 has 15 residues. The germline V gene encodes CDR1 WSHSY and CDR2 SAAADI. V was pared by 0 bases and J by 4 bases, with 12 bases between. The chain's CDR3 is CASSESRQGGETQYF. The CDR3 DNA reads TGCGCCAGCAGTGAGTCCCGGCAGGGAGGAGAGACCCAGTACTTC.

V and J are TRBV7-2 and TRBJ2-1; 10 nucleotides match TRBD2. The CDR3 extends over 16 amino acids. Germline loops: CDR1 SGHTA, CDR2 FQGNSA. V dropped 5 bases and J dropped 4; count of bases not matched to a gene: 8. Here the CDR3 DNA reads TGTGCCAGCAGCCTCACTAGCGGGGAAGGGTACAATGAGCAGTTCTTC. It encodes CASSLTSGEGYNEQFF. The whole variable domain, remainder taken from reference TRBV7-2 and TRBJ2-1, is GAGVSQSPSNKVTEKGKDVELRCDPISGHTALYWYRQSLGQGLEFLIYFQGNSAPDKSGLPSDRFSAERTGGSVSTLTIQRTQQEDSAVYLCASSLTSGEGYNEQFFGPGTRLTVL.

Notes on this clone: The conserved phenylalanine or tryptophan normally closing the CDR3 is absent here, so this likely arose from a read error. The limits of the CDR3 on the DNA are not certain, so only TCRdb's listed CDR3 is given. This sequence joins TRBV7-6 and TRBJ1-6. The germline CDR1 and CDR2 sequences are SGHVS and FNYEAQ. From its first to its last residue, the CDR3 has 13 amino acids. The CDR3 reads CASTTSVGGEPIS.

This clone was seen just once. The chain recombines TRBV2 with TRBJ1-1, with TRBD1 identical over 10 bases. Per the germline V gene, CDR1 is SNHLY and CDR2 is FYNNEI. J gave up 7 bases and V 3 bases, and 8 bases lay outside the gene matches. The CDR3 length is 15 residues. In DNA form, the CDR3 reads TGTGCCAGCAGTGATACTTCCGGGACAGGGGATGAAGCTTTCTTT. Translating it yields CASSDTSGTGDEAFF.

The V and J genes are TRBV27 and TRBJ2-2; 10 nucleotides match TRBD2. Germline V gene sequence: CDR1 MNHEY, CDR2 SMNVEV (reference sequence). After removal of 3 bases from V and 7 bases from J, the junction contained 14 bases not matched to a gene. The length of the CDR3 is 18 residues. The DNA for the CDR3 is TGTGCCAGCAGTTTTTCAGCTAGCGGGAGTAAGATAGGCGGGGAGCTGTTTTTT. It codes for CASSFSASGSKIGGELFF.

This chain connects TRBV10-3 to TRBJ2-2; a possible D gene is TRBD2 (5 bases). The germline V and J ends were trimmed by 4 bases and 2 bases, with 11 bases remaining between them. This CDR3 contains 15 residues. Germline V gene data show CDR1 as ENHRY and CDR2 as SYGVKD. CDR3 nucleotides: TGTGCCATCAGTGCCCCAGGAGGTAACACCGGGGAGCTGTTTTTT. This translates into CAISAPGGNTGELFF.

The chain links TRBV15 to TRBJ1-4; D not resolved. The germline gives CDR1 LNHNV, CDR2 YYDKDF (reference sequence). The CDR3 is 14 amino acids. V was cut by 1 base and J by 8 bases, with 11 bases left in between. The CDR3 is CATSRVPRGEKLFF. Here the CDR3 DNA reads TGTGCCACCAGCAGAGTCCCTCGCGGGGAAAAACTGTTTTTT.

J is TRBJ2-5 and V is TRBV4-3; 10 bases line up with TRBD2. The CDR3 covers 15 residues. The germline CDR1 and CDR2 sequences are LGHNA and YSLEER. J was trimmed by 5 bases and V by 5 bases; bases with no gene match: 8. The CDR3 DNA is TGCGCCAGCAGCGTCCTAGCGGGGGACTCCGAGACCCAGTACTTC. It yields the protein CASSVLAGDSETQYF.

V is TRBV9 and J is TRBJ2-5; D is ambiguous. Germline lookup yields CDR1 SGDLS and CDR2 YYNGEE. V gave up 4 bases and J gave up 7 bases, with 14 bases separating them. The CDR3 has 13 residues. The CDR3 coding sequence is TGTGCCAGCAGCACACTCGCACCAGGGACCCAGTACTTC. Its translation is CASSTLAPGTQYF. The full variable domain, rest sourced from reference TRBV9 and TRBJ2-5, is DSGVTQTPKHLITATGQRVTLRCSPRSGDLSVYWYQQSLDQGLQFLIQYYNGEERAKGNILERFSAQQFPDLHSELNLSSLELGDSALYFCASSTLAPGTQYFGPGTRLLVL.

The gene calls are TRBV4-2 and TRBJ2-7; no clear D. V was cut by 1 base and J by 7 bases, with 11 bases left in between. CDR3 length: 13 residues. Germline-derived CDR1 and CDR2 are LGHNA and YNFKEQ. The chain's CDR3 is CASSQAPSWEQYF. CDR3 nucleotide sequence: TGTGCCAGCAGCCAAGCACCCTCCTGGGAGCAGTACTTC.

The V call is TRBV10-3, the J call TRBJ2-1, with 9 bases lining up with TRBD1. The ends lost 11 bases at V and 5 bases at J; junction bases unmatched: 13. The V gene's germline CDR1 is ENHRY and CDR2 SYGVKD. The CDR3 loop spans 15 amino acids. This CDR3 is CASNLQGAQNNEQFF. CDR3 sequence (DNA): TGTGCCTCAAACTTACAGGGGGCGCAGAACAATGAGCAGTTCTTC.

The V call is TRBV25-1, the J call TRBJ2-1; 8 bases match TRBD1. The CDR3 runs to 16 residues. Looked up from germline, CDR1 is MGHDK and CDR2 is SYGVNS. The trim removed 7 bases at V and 6 bases at J, leaving 14 bases unmatched. The CDR3 region has the DNA TGTGCCAGCAACGACCGGACAGGGTCTAAAGTCAATGAGCAGTTCTTC. Amino acid sequence: CASNDRTGSKVNEQFF.

This clone was counted a single time. A junction boundary mismatches the germline segment, possibly from a read error. CDR3 DNA sequence: TGTGCCAGCAGCTTAGTCGGGGCTTACGCGCAGTACTTC. As protein: CASSLVGAYAQYF. This chain links TRBV7-8 with TRBJ2-7; D might be TRBD1 or TRBD2, each matching 5 bases. The CDR3 extends over 13 amino acids. CDR1 is SGHVS, CDR2 FQNEAQ, per germline.

The chain joins TRBV4-1 to TRBJ2-1; tentatively, D is TRBD1 (6 bases). The CDR3 covers 19 residues. Germline CDR1 MGHRA, CDR2 YSYEKL. Trimming took 0 bases from V and 1 from J, leaving 19 bases between them. The CDR3 DNA sequence: TGCGCCAGCAGCCAAGATGCGAAACCCGGGACAACATCCTACAATGAGCAGTTCTTC. It codes for CASSQDAKPGTTSYNEQFF.

J is TRBJ1-4 and V is TRBV2; D unresolved. Germline V gene data show CDR1 as SNHLY and CDR2 as FYNNEI. V was clipped by 6 bases and J by 0 bases, with 14 bases between them. The CDR3 covers 16 residues. The CDR3 spells CASSLKGASTNEKLFF. The CDR3 DNA is TGTGCCAGCAGCCTGAAGGGCGCGTCAACTAATGAAAAACTGTTTTTT.

The chain carries TRBV2 and TRBJ2-3, with 14 bases identical to TRBD2. Germline V gene data show CDR1 as SNHLY and CDR2 as FYNNEI. J lost 2 bases, V lost 8 bases, and 12 bases had no gene match. The CDR3 sequence is 18 residues long. CDR3 sequence: CASPRLAGGPEVTDTQYF. DNA of the CDR3: TGTGCCAGCCCTAGACTAGCGGGAGGGCCTGAGGTCACAGATACGCAGTATTTT.

The CDR3 loop is CASSKTGSPTLDQPQHF. The CDR3 bases are TGTGCCAGTAGTAAAACAGGGTCCCCAACACTTGATCAGCCCCAGCATTTT. The chain carries TRBV19 and TRBJ1-5, with D tentatively TRBD1 (6 bases). The ends were cut back, 4 bases at V and 5 bases at J, with 21 bases in the middle. The length of the CDR3 is 17 residues. Germline loops: CDR1 LNHDA, CDR2 SQIVND (reference sequence). The full variable domain, its missing parts supplied by reference TRBV19 and TRBJ1-5, is DGGITQSPKYLFRKEGQNVTLSCEQNLNHDAMYWYRQDPGQGLRLIYYSQIVNDFQKGDIAEGYSVSREKKESFPLTVTSAQKNPTAFYLCASSKTGSPTLDQPQHFGDGTRLSIL.

V usage is TRBV28 and J usage is TRBJ1-2, with a tentative D call TRBD1 (6 bases). The CDR3 is made up of 14 amino acids. CDR1 and CDR2 (germline): MDHEN, SYDVKM. V was trimmed by 5 bases and J by 3 bases, leaving 13 bases between them. The CDR3 DNA reads TGTGCCAGCAGTGTACACAGGGTTGACTATGGCTACACCTTC. It yields the protein CASSVHRVDYGYTF.

This clone was recorded once. The chain employs TRBV14 and TRBJ2-3; D is uncertain. Trimming cost V 3 bases and J 4 bases, with 8 bases left between them. CDR1 SGHDN and CDR2 FVKESK come from the germline V gene. This CDR3 spans 13 amino acids. The CDR3 DNA follows: TGTGCCAGCAGCCAGTCTGGAGCAGATACGCAGTATTTT. Its protein product is CASSQSGADTQYF.

The chain carries TRBV30 and TRBJ1-3; TRBD1 matches 7 bases. Germline loops: CDR1 GTSNPN, CDR2 SVGIG (reference sequence). The CDR3 is 14 amino acids. V trimming: 5 bases; J trimming: 2 bases; junction bases outside the gene matches: 6. The CDR3 DNA sequence: TGTGCCTGGGAACCTGACAGGGCTGGAAACACCATATATTTT. Amino acids: CAWEPDRAGNTIYF.

The V gene is TRBV28, the J gene TRBJ1-2; 7 bases agree with TRBD1. Losses at the gene ends were 4 bases for V and 0 bases for J; bases not matched to a gene: 2. CDR3 size: 14 residues. The germline gives CDR1 MDHEN, CDR2 SYDVKM. In DNA form, the CDR3 reads TGTGCCAGCAGTTCAGGGACAGCTAACTATGGCTACACCTTC. Translated: CASSSGTANYGYTF.

This clone was recorded a few times. The gene calls are TRBV5-1 and TRBJ2-2; TRBD1 might be the D (5 bases). This CDR3 spans 13 amino acids. The V end was cut by 4 bases, the J end by 4 bases, with 8 bases between. Germline V gene data show CDR1 as SGHRS and CDR2 as YFSETQ. This CDR3 is CASSVTVTGELFF. The CDR3 nucleotides are TGCGCCAGCAGCGTGACAGTCACCGGGGAGCTGTTTTTT.

CDR3 sequence (DNA): TGTGCCAGCAGCGAACGGGCTTTCTTCTACGAGCAGTACTTC. Its protein is CASSERAFFYEQYF. V is TRBV4-2 and J is TRBJ2-7; no firm D call. The V gene's germline CDR1 is LGHNA and CDR2 YNFKEQ. Trimming left V 5 bases short and J 3 bases short, with 14 bases between. The CDR3 has 14 residues.

This chain connects TRBV27 to TRBJ2-7; 8 nucleotides match TRBD2. V gave up 7 bases and J gave up 0 bases; unmatched junction bases: 5. This CDR3 spans 14 amino acids. Germline assignment: CDR1 MNHEY and CDR2 SMNVEV (reference sequence). CDR3 nucleotide sequence: TGTGCCAGCAACAGCGGGGGAGTCTCCTACGAGCAGTACTTC. This translates into CASNSGGVSYEQYF.

This clone was observed once. The chain combines TRBV27 with TRBJ2-3, with no clear D. The V gene lost 0 bases and the J gene lost 0 bases, with 10 bases spanning the gap. The CDR3 extends over 16 amino acids. Germline V lookup: CDR1 MNHEY, CDR2 SMNVEV (reference sequence). CDR3 sequence: CASSLSFWASTDTQYF. CDR3 nucleotides: TGTGCCAGCAGTTTATCGTTCTGGGCTAGCACAGATACGCAGTATTTT.

The V call is TRBV5-6, the J call TRBJ2-7; D uncertain. V was clipped by 0 bases and J by 3 bases, with 10 bases between them. CDR3 size: 14 residues. Germline CDR1 and CDR2: SGHDT and YYEEEE. The CDR3 is CASSLDPGSYEQYF. In nucleotides, the CDR3 is TGTGCCAGCAGCTTGGACCCAGGAAGCTACGAGCAGTACTTC.

The chain uses TRBV11-1 and TRBJ2-7; a possible D gene is TRBD2 (6 bases). Trimming pared 6 bases from V and 0 bases from J, leaving 12 bases between. Germline CDR1 reads SGHAT; CDR2 reads FQDESV (reference sequence). This CDR3 region has 14 residues. DNA for the CDR3: TGTGCCAGCAGTCCCGGGGGAAGCTCCTACGAGCAGTACTTC. Encoded protein: CASSPGGSSYEQYF.

The CDR3 is CASSDGTSGRHEQFF. CDR3 sequence (DNA): TGTGCCAGCAGTGACGGGACTAGCGGGAGACATGAGCAGTTCTTC. The chain has TRBV6-1 and TRBJ2-1, with TRBD2 matching 14 bases. This CDR3 has 15 residues. The J segment lost 8 bases and the V segment lost 3 bases, leaving 3 bases of the junction unmatched. Germline V CDR1 and CDR2: MNHNS, SASEGT.

The chain carries TRBV7-3 and TRBJ2-1; D is unclear. This CDR3 contains 15 residues. The germline V and J ends were trimmed by 5 bases and 2 bases, with 13 bases remaining between them. The germline CDR1 and CDR2 sequences are SGHTA and FQGTGA. CDR3 sequence: CASSASGGTYNEQFF. CDR3 coding DNA: TGTGCCAGCAGCGCCTCCGGTGGTACCTACAATGAGCAGTTCTTC.

This clone is a singleton in its sample. The rearrangement uses TRBV4-1 and TRBJ2-7, with D maybe TRBD1 (6 bases). The length of the CDR3 is 17 residues. V lost 4 bases and J lost 3, with 22 bases in between. Germline V gene data show CDR1 as MGHRA and CDR2 as YSYEKL. The CDR3 bases are TGCGCCAGCAGCCCATCGAGGCCAGGGGCACGTAACTACGAGCAGTACTTC. This sequence encodes CASSPSRPGARNYEQYF.

This chain links TRBV10-3 with TRBJ2-3, with 11 bases lining up with TRBD2. The CDR3 consists of 17 residues. Germline values: CDR1 ENHRY, CDR2 SYGVKD. V was clipped by 3 bases and J by 6 bases; unmatched bases: 11. Here the CDR3 reads CAISERLAGGPLDTQYF. The DNA of the CDR3 is TGTGCCATCAGTGAAAGGCTAGCGGGAGGCCCTCTCGATACGCAGTATTTT.